This entry is about one TCR beta chain. Its specificity is not known. The entirety of the isolated RNA underwent reverse transcription, so expressed TCRB transcripts were sequenced. Sequencing was performed with immunoSEQ multiplex PCR; in TCRdb, only in-frame clones are kept and a portion is missing. The top ten hold 0.065% of the sample, which has roughly 500,000 clones, over 25% seen once. Germline loops: CDR1 SQVTM, CDR2 ANQGSEA. This CDR3 contains 12 residues. V lost 6 bases, J lost 5 bases, and 13 bases lay in between. This entry comes from a study of beta chain features in type 1 diabetes. Study-wide findings and caveats: A closer apparent resemblance between naive, central memory and Treg TCRB repertoires was seen in patients than in healthy donors.

The specimen was naive CD4+ T cells from blood. The chain joins TRBV29-1 to TRBJ2-5; tentative D call: TRBD1 (6 bases). The source of this sequence is a man aged 18 to 35 in good health. The CDR3 DNA follows: TGCAGCGTGTCGGCAGGGGACGAGACCCAGTACTTC. Residues: CSVSAGDETQYF.